These 27 T cell receptor beta chains were all obtained from the same sample, sequenced in a study of monozygotic twins with inflammatory bowel disease. Reanalyzing the 5' RACE reads, TCRdb keeps one entry per CDR3 protein, without DNA. The repertoire shows a few hundred thousand distinct CDR3 sequences; the top ten hold 1.6%. Sequencing used blood. These receptors came from a human donor with ulcerative colitis or Crohn's disease, or a healthy co-twin of an affected twin (not recorded which).

The chain uses TRBV20-1 and TRBJ1-5. This CDR3 is built from 17 residues. Germline V gene sequence: CDR1 DFQATT, CDR2 SNEGSKA (reference sequence). CDR3: CSASERAYEGLIQPQHF.

This chain uses TRBV7-9 with TRBJ2-1; the D gene TCRdb calls, TRBD1, cannot be checked with no DNA. CDR3 size: 15 residues. Per the germline V gene, CDR1 is SEHNR and CDR2 is FQNEAQ (reference sequence). The CDR3: CASSPGQGLYNEQFF. The whole variable domain, filled in from reference TRBV7-9 and TRBJ2-1, reads DTGVSQNPRHKITKRGQNVTFRCDPISEHNRLYWYRQTLGQGPEFLTYFQNEAQLEKSRLLSDRFSAERPKGSFSTLEIQRTEQGDSAMYLCASSPGQGLYNEQFFGPGTRLTVL.

The CDR3 region is CSARESGNSYEQYF. This chain links TRBV20-1 with TRBJ2-7; the TRBD2 assignment by TCRdb is unverifiable without DNA. The CDR3 is made up of 14 amino acids. Germline values: CDR1 DFQATT, CDR2 SNEGSKA (reference sequence).

The rearrangement links TRBV7-6 to TRBJ2-1. The CDR3 sequence is 12 residues long. From germline, CDR1 is SGHVS and CDR2 FNYEAQ. This CDR3 is CASSLLDREQFF.

The chain recombines TRBV7-9 with TRBJ2-7. This CDR3 is built from 11 residues. Per the germline V gene, CDR1 is SEHNR and CDR2 is FQNEAQ (reference sequence). This CDR3 reads CASSFLDEQYF.

The chain links TRBV12-3 or TRBV12-4 to TRBJ2-2; TCRdb designates TRBD1, a call that cannot be tested without DNA. CDR3 length: 23 residues. This CDR3 is CASSFFWTLGTGPPEGYTGELFF.

The V and J genes are TRBV7-2 and TRBJ1-1; lacking DNA, the TRBD1 call made by TCRdb goes unchecked. Germline CDR1 SGHTA, CDR2 FQGNSA. This CDR3 contains 14 residues. CDR3: CASSSQGPLTEAFF. The whole variable domain, filled in from reference TRBV7-2 and TRBJ1-1, reads GAGVSQSPSNKVTEKGKDVELRCDPISGHTALYWYRQSLGQGLEFLIYFQGNSAPDKSGLPSDRFSAERTGGSVSTLTIQRTQQEDSAVYLCASSSQGPLTEAFFGQGTRLTVV.

V is TRBV4-1 and J is TRBJ1-6; TCRdb's D gene call, TRBD1, goes unchecked for lack of DNA. The CDR3 extends over 18 amino acids. Germline assignment: CDR1 MGHRA and CDR2 YSYEKL. The CDR3 reads CASSQVWASGDYNSPLHF.

The V and J genes are TRBV3-1 and TRBJ2-1; the TCRdb call, TRBD2, lacks DNA for checking. Germline values: CDR1 LGHDT, CDR2 YNNKEL (reference sequence). The length of the CDR3 is 15 residues. The CDR3 region is CASSPTSSGGAAAFF.

The chain couples TRBV5-4 to TRBJ2-1; TCRdb indicates TRBD1, and absent DNA this call remains unverified. Germline CDR1 is SGHNT and CDR2 is YYREEE (reference sequence). CDR3 length equals 13 residues. CDR3: CASSFGTGNEQFF.

The chain links TRBV18 to TRBJ2-2; TCRdb selects TRBD1, and the lack of DNA leaves this call unchecked. Germline CDR1 reads KGHSH; CDR2 reads LQKENI. The CDR3 loop spans 15 amino acids. This chain's CDR3 is CASSPLRQSTGELFF.

The rearrangement uses TRBV2 and TRBJ2-3; checking the TCRdb D call of TRBD1 is not possible without DNA. The CDR3 contains 14 residues. Germline loops: CDR1 SNHLY, CDR2 FYNNEI. CDR3 sequence: CASARDTSTDTQYF.

The chain is built from TRBV5-1 and TRBJ1-1. The length of the CDR3 is 15 residues. The V gene's germline CDR1 is SGHRS and CDR2 YFSETQ. The CDR3: CASSLEWIMNTEAFF.

This sequence joins TRBV3-1 and TRBJ1-2; the TCRdb call, TRBD1, lacks DNA for checking. Germline CDR1 and CDR2: LGHDT and YNNKEL (reference sequence). The length of the CDR3 is 16 residues. CDR3 residues: CASSQRGVGLTAGYTF. Drawing the rest from reference TRBV3-1 and TRBJ1-2, the complete variable domain is DTAVSQTPKYLVTQMGNDKSIKCEQNLGHDTMYWYKQDSKKFLKIMFSYNNKELIINETVPNRFSPKSPDKAHLNLHINSLELGDSAVYFCASSQRGVGLTAGYTFGSGTRLTVV.

CDR3 residues: CASSQTRGVSYEQYF. The chain joins TRBV7-8 to TRBJ2-7; TCRdb's D call of TRBD1 is untestable without DNA. The CDR3 is 15 amino acids. Germline-derived CDR1 and CDR2 are SGHVS and FQNEAQ.

The rearrangement links TRBV6-1 to TRBJ2-3; TCRdb designates TRBD2, a call that cannot be tested without DNA. The CDR3 consists of 15 residues. CDR1 is MNHNS and CDR2 is SASEGT in the germline V gene. The CDR3 loop reads CASSPSGGASDTQYF.

The gene calls are TRBV7-9 and TRBJ1-1. Germline CDR1 is SEHNR and CDR2 is FQNEAQ (reference sequence). The CDR3 totals 13 residues. The CDR3 sequence is CASSFQGEPEAFF.

The chain is built from TRBV3-1 and TRBJ2-7; TCRdb names TRBD1, which stays unverified in the absence of DNA. CDR1 and CDR2 (germline): LGHDT, YNNKEL (reference sequence). The CDR3 extends over 16 amino acids. This chain's CDR3 is CASSPDVGTGVYKQYF.

The chain combines TRBV6-1 with TRBJ1-1; TCRdb gives TRBD1 as the D gene, but with no DNA this cannot be confirmed. Germline-derived CDR1 and CDR2 are MNHNS and SASEGT. The CDR3 extends over 15 amino acids. The CDR3 loop is CASSFNLQGRTEAFF.

The V gene is TRBV6-1, the J gene TRBJ1-1. This CDR3 spans 13 amino acids. Looked up from germline, CDR1 is MNHNS and CDR2 is SASEGT. The CDR3 sequence is CASREGGVTEAFF.

The genes are TRBV6-1 and TRBJ1-5. The CDR3 has 13 residues. Germline V gene data show CDR1 as MNHNS and CDR2 as SASEGT. This CDR3 reads CASSERAAQPQHF.

The chain combines TRBV18 with TRBJ1-2; TCRdb proposes TRBD1, but this gene call is untestable without DNA. This CDR3 has 17 amino acids. Germline V gene lookup returns CDR1 KGHSH and CDR2 LQKENI. The CDR3 here is CASSPPIRGGTLYGYTF.

The V call is TRBV5-4, the J call TRBJ2-3; TCRdb outputs TRBD1, but without DNA this stays unchecked. The CDR3 has 15 amino acids. Germline assignment: CDR1 SGHNT and CDR2 YYREEE (reference sequence). CDR3 sequence: CASRDRGEGTDTQYF.

The chain employs TRBV12-5 and TRBJ2-1; the D call from TCRdb, TRBD1, cannot be confirmed without DNA. Germline V CDR1 and CDR2: LGHNT, FRNRAP. The CDR3 totals 15 residues. The CDR3 is CASGQGGTGHNEQFF.

The chain uses TRBV12-3 or TRBV12-4 and TRBJ2-1; the D call from TCRdb, TRBD1, cannot be confirmed without DNA. The CDR3 sequence is 11 residues long. The CDR3 loop reads CASRSRGGQFF.

The chain has TRBV6-5 and TRBJ2-3; the D call of TRBD2 rests on TCRdb alone, since no DNA is present to check it. Germline lookup yields CDR1 MNHEY and CDR2 SVGAGI. The CDR3 length is 15 residues. CDR3 protein: CASSYRRGAPDTQYF.

This chain uses TRBV5-1 with TRBJ2-2. The CDR3 runs 14 residues. Germline-derived CDR1 and CDR2 are SGHRS and YFSETQ. The CDR3 loop reads CASRIESNTGELFF.